This T cell receptor beta chain was documented in a study of blood T cell repertoires in COVID-19. Whole-study context: Sample material is recorded as cDNA or gDNA derived from T cells, B-cell-depleted T cells, or PBMCs.

CDR3 length: 13 amino acids. Germline assignment: CDR1 LNHDA and CDR2 SQIVND (reference sequence). Trimming left V 1 base short and J 3 bases short, with 6 bases between. The assay was immunoSEQ multiplex PCR, and TCRdb's table has in-frame clones only and misses some. The data show 200,000 to 300,000 clones, more than 80% seen once. This receptor was obtained from a human donor in a cohort sampled during active COVID-19. The rearrangement joins TRBV19 to TRBJ2-5; D is unclear. The sample taken for sequencing was peripheral blood. The CDR3 sequence is CASSIALKETQYF. DNA for the CDR3: TGTGCCAGTAGTATAGCCCTAAAAGAGACCCAGTACTTC.